A single sample gave rise to the 16 T cell receptor beta chains below, sequenced in a study of cytomegalovirus exposure and HLA in healthy donors. Repertoires were generated with immunoSEQ multiplex PCR, while TCRdb's copy carries only in-frame clones and drops some. Found here are fewer than 90,000 clones, less than 90% of them singletons; the top ten hold 12%. Material for sequencing was PBMCs. The receptors derive from a woman between 18 and 29 years old in good health and CMV-seropositive.

The chain couples TRBV6-6 to TRBJ1-3; 8 nucleotides match TRBD1. From germline, CDR1 is MNHNY and CDR2 SVGAGI (reference sequence). With 11 bases clipped from V and 0 bases from J, the junction kept 12 bases outside the gene matches. The CDR3 runs 16 residues. The CDR3 loop reads CACRDRTLSSGNTIYF. The DNA of the CDR3 is TGTGCCTGCCGGGACAGGACCCTGAGCTCTGGAAACACCATATATTTT.

The chain has TRBV27 and TRBJ2-7, with a tentative D call TRBD2 (5 bases). V was shortened by 3 bases and J by 7 bases, with 7 bases between the two germline ends. Germline V lookup: CDR1 MNHEY, CDR2 SMNVEV (reference sequence). The CDR3 length is 11 residues. As DNA, the CDR3 is TGTGCCAGCAGTTTCGGGGATGAGCAGTACTTC. This gives the protein CASSFGDEQYF.

The V call is TRBV2, the J call TRBJ1-3; 7 bases align to TRBD1. The CDR3 has 19 amino acids. After removal of 4 bases from V and 1 base from J, the junction contained 16 bases not matched to a gene. Germline lookup yields CDR1 SNHLY and CDR2 FYNNEI. This CDR3 reads CASSGKHVDREGSGNTIYF. The CDR3 bases are TGTGCCAGCAGTGGAAAGCACGTCGACAGGGAAGGGTCTGGAAACACCATATATTTT.

This chain links TRBV4-3 with TRBJ1-2, with a tentative D call TRBD1 (6 bases). The CDR3 length is 15 residues. Trimming took off 0 bases at V and 8 bases at J, with 16 bases between the two ends. CDR1 is LGHNA, CDR2 YSLEER, per germline. The CDR3 DNA is TGCGCCAGCAGCCAAGAGCCCGCGGGGGGCCGGGGCTACACCTTC. It encodes CASSQEPAGGRGYTF.

CDR3 amino acids: CASSMVWETSPLHF. In nucleotides, the CDR3 is TGTGCCAGTAGTATGGTGTGGGAGACTTCACCCCTCCACTTT. V gene TRBV19 combines with J gene TRBJ1-6; no definite D call. The CDR3 is 14 residues long. Germline V gene data show CDR1 as LNHDA and CDR2 as SQIVND (reference sequence). The V gene lost 3 bases and the J gene lost 9 bases, with 12 bases spanning the gap.

This chain uses TRBV11-2 with TRBJ1-1; maybe TRBD1 (5 bases). Trimming stripped 2 bases from V and 5 bases from J, with 15 bases between. Germline-derived CDR1 and CDR2 are SGHAT and FQNNGV. The CDR3 loop spans 15 amino acids. CDR3 residues: CASSLNGGEGTEAFF. As DNA, the CDR3 is TGTGCCAGCAGCTTAAATGGAGGGGAAGGGACTGAAGCTTTCTTT.

This clone was detected only once. Written as DNA, the CDR3 is TGTGCCAGCAGCCAAGATCCAGCGGGGGGGCAGACAGATACGCAGTATTTT. Translation: CASSQDPAGGQTDTQYF. V and J are TRBV4-2 and TRBJ2-3, with 10 bases aligning to TRBD2. The germline V gene has CDR1 LGHNA and CDR2 YNFKEQ. This CDR3 has 17 residues. V lost 0 bases, J lost 3 bases, and 6 bases stayed unmatched.

The V and J genes are TRBV9 and TRBJ2-5; D is possibly TRBD2 (6 bases). This CDR3 has 15 amino acids. CDR1 is SGDLS, CDR2 YYNGEE, per germline. The V end was cut by 0 bases, the J end by 4 bases, with 13 bases between. CDR3 DNA sequence: TGTGCCAGCAGCGTAGGGAGGGCATACGGAGAGACCCAGTACTTC. Its translation is CASSVGRAYGETQYF.

This clone was seen just once. The rearrangement joins TRBV13 to TRBJ2-2, with 11 bases that match TRBD2. The CDR3 is 19 residues long. Germline V gene lookup returns CDR1 PRHDT and CDR2 FYEKMQ (reference sequence). J lost 1 base, V lost 1 base, and 8 bases had no gene match. CDR3: CASSLALSGGAVNTGELFF. CDR3 nucleotides: TGTGCCAGCAGCTTAGCCCTTAGCGGGGGGGCCGTGAACACCGGGGAGCTGTTTTTT.

This clone was observed a single time. V usage is TRBV11-3 and J usage is TRBJ2-1; D call uncertain. V lost 5 bases and J 1 base, leaving 18 bases between the germline ends. Germline assignment: CDR1 SGHNT and CDR2 YENEEA. The CDR3 is made up of 17 amino acids. CDR3 residues: CASSPRPAPQSYNEQFF. As DNA, the CDR3 is TGTGCCAGCAGCCCGAGGCCAGCACCCCAGTCCTACAATGAGCAGTTCTTC.

J is TRBJ1-5 and V is TRBV2; TRBD1 matches 8 bases. CDR1 and CDR2 from the germline V gene are SNHLY and FYNNEI. The CDR3 spans 12 residues. The V gene end was trimmed by 1 base and the J gene end by 14 bases; junction bases not matched to a gene: 4. For the CDR3, the DNA is TGTGCCAGCAGTGAAGGGGACAGGTCCAAGCATTTT. Amino acids: CASSEGDRSKHF.

J is TRBJ2-1 and V is TRBV7-7, with 7 bases aligning to TRBD2. The CDR3 covers 16 residues. V lost 4 bases and J lost 0; bases outside the gene matches: 6. CDR1 SSHAT and CDR2 FNYEAQ come from the germline V gene (reference sequence). The CDR3, as DNA: TGTGCCAGCAGCTCGAAAGCGGGGACCTCCTACAATGAGCAGTTCTTC. Translating gives CASSSKAGTSYNEQFF.

The chain recombines TRBV5-1 with TRBJ1-1; 9 bases are shared with TRBD1. The CDR3 loop spans 15 amino acids. Germline CDR1 is SGHRS and CDR2 is YFSETQ. V was pared by 1 base and J by 4 bases, with 5 bases of the junction left unmatched. The CDR3 region has the DNA TGCGCCAGCAGCTTGACAGGGGGCGAGAGCACTGAAGCTTTCTTT. It translates to CASSLTGGESTEAFF.

This sequence joins TRBV4-3 and TRBJ2-3; 10 positions match TRBD2. Germline V gives CDR1 LGHNA, CDR2 YSLEER. With V trimmed by 0 bases and J by 2 bases, 8 bases remained unmatched. The CDR3 length is 18 residues. CDR3: CASSQDPLAGAPTDTQYF. The CDR3 DNA sequence: TGCGCCAGCAGCCAAGATCCCCTAGCGGGGGCCCCCACAGATACGCAGTATTTT.

V usage is TRBV28 and J usage is TRBJ1-5; TRBD1 might be the D (6 bases). CDR3 size: 12 residues. V was cut by 3 bases and J by 9 bases, with 9 bases left in between. Looked up from germline, CDR1 is MDHEN and CDR2 is SYDVKM. The CDR3 region has the DNA TGTGCCAGCAGTTTGAGGGGGTTGCCCCAGCATTTT. Protein sequence: CASSLRGLPQHF. Full variable domain (outside the CDR3, taken from reference TRBV28 and TRBJ1-5): DVKVTQSSRYLVKRTGEKVFLECVQDMDHENMFWYRQDPGLGLRLIYFSYDVKMKEKGDIPEGYSVSREKKERFSLILESASTNQTSMYLCASSLRGLPQHFGDGTRLSIL.

The V call is TRBV27, the J call TRBJ2-7; 8 bases align to TRBD1. The CDR3 is 14 residues long. The junction had 7 bases not matched to a gene; V was cut back by 6 bases and J by 3 bases. From germline, CDR1 is MNHEY and CDR2 SMNVEV (reference sequence). The CDR3 reads CASSRDRNSYEQYF. The DNA for the CDR3 is TGTGCCAGCAGCCGGGACAGGAACAGCTACGAGCAGTACTTC.